The rows below give T cell receptor beta chains drawn from one sample of a study of beta chain features in type 1 diabetes. The assay was immunoSEQ multiplex PCR, and TCRdb's table has in-frame clones only and misses some. This table has a few hundred thousand clones, around 13% appearing once. Material: naive CD4+ T cells from blood. The receptors come from a man aged 30 to 39 in good health. The CDR3 runs from the conserved cysteine through the conserved F or W. The order of the fields is J gene, D gene, V gene, clone size, CDR3 protein, CDR3 DNA. D genes are given only for firm matches. Size values are once, few and many counts, or a class for expanded clones, and some rows have none.

TRBJ1-4	-	TRBV6-5	-	CASRHRAAQGEKLFF	TGTGCCAGCAGACATCGGGCCGCCCAGGGGGAAAAACTGTTTTTT
TRBJ2-1	TRBD1	TRBV9	few	CASSPRLDRGPFNEQFF	TGTGCCAGCAGCCCCCGCCTTGACAGGGGGCCTTTTAATGAGCAGTTCTTC
TRBJ2-3	-	TRBV7-3	few	CASSLSAGRTDTQYF	TGTGCCAGCAGCTTAAGCGCGGGGCGCACAGATACGCAGTATTTT
TRBJ2-5	-	TRBV29-1	-	CSVIEGTQETQYF	TGCAGCGTAATCGAGGGGACACAAGAGACCCAGTACTTC
TRBJ2-4	-	TRBV11-2	few	CASAYLGLAKNIQYF	TGTGCCAGCGCCTACCTGGGATTAGCCAAAAACATTCAGTACTTC
TRBJ2-1	TRBD2	TRBV4-2	-	CASSHHSGRTHNEQFF	TGTGCCAGCAGCCACCATAGCGGGAGAACCCACAATGAGCAGTTCTTC
TRBJ2-3	-	TRBV2	-	CASSALSGYTDTQYF	TGTGCCAGCAGTGCCCTATCGGGGTACACAGATACGCAGTATTTT
TRBJ1-2	-	TRBV7-9	few	CASSRGGSYGYTF	TGTGCCAGCAGTAGAGGGGGGAGCTATGGCTACACCTTC
TRBJ1-1	TRBD1	TRBV11-2	-	CASRKGSGQVNTEAFF	TGTGCCAGCAGGAAAGGATCGGGACAGGTGAACACTGAAGCTTTCTTT
TRBJ1-3	-	TRBV4-2	few	CASSHTGSAAGNTIYF	TGTGCCAGCAGCCACACAGGGTCTGCCGCCGGAAACACCATATATTTT
TRBJ2-1	-	TRBV2	few	CASSELAYEQFF	TGTGCCAGCAGTGAGCTAGCGTATGAGCAGTTCTTC
TRBJ2-2	-	TRBV30	-	CAWGKRMDTGELFF	TGTGCCTGGGGTAAGAGGATGGACACCGGGGAGCTGTTTTTT
TRBJ2-3	TRBD1	TRBV5-6	-	CASSALRGPDTQYF	TGTGCCAGCAGCGCCCTGAGGGGGCCAGATACGCAGTATTTT
TRBJ2-1	-	TRBV7-2	-	CASSPQRFGSYNEQFF	TGTGCCAGCAGCCCACAGCGCTTCGGTTCCTACAATGAGCAGTTCTTC
TRBJ2-5	TRBD1	TRBV6-1	few	CASRAGQGKETQYF	TGTGCCAGCAGAGCGGGACAGGGAAAAGAGACCCAGTACTTC
TRBJ2-1	TRBD2	TRBV7-2	few	CASSLAATGTTNEQFF	TGTGCCAGCAGCCTAGCGGCGACTGGGACCACCAATGAGCAGTTCTTC
TRBJ2-5	-	TRBV10-3	-	CAIRESIKETQYF	TGTGCCATCAGAGAGAGTATTAAAGAGACCCAGTACTTC
TRBJ2-3	-	TRBV5-4	-	CASSGSQNPASTDTQYF	TGTGCCAGCAGCGGGAGTCAAAACCCTGCTAGCACAGATACGCAGTATTTT
TRBJ1-2	-	TRBV30	-	CAWSVNRRTGPNYGYTF	TGTGCCTGGAGTGTAAACCGTCGAACAGGACCCAACTATGGCTACACCTTC
TRBJ2-5	-	TRBV25-1	-	CASGPTVKTQYF	TGTGCCAGCGGCCCCACCGTGAAGACCCAGTACTTC
TRBJ1-5	TRBD1	TRBV4-1	few	CASRKQGDNQPQHF	TGCGCCAGCAGGAAACAGGGGGACAATCAGCCCCAGCATTTT
TRBJ2-5	-	TRBV29-1	-	CSVDNQDRTQETQYF	TGCAGCGTTGATAACCAAGACAGGACCCAGGAGACCCAGTACTTC
TRBJ2-1	TRBD2	TRBV6-5	few	CASSYRLAGVHEQFF	TGTGCCAGCAGTTACAGACTAGCGGGAGTCCATGAGCAGTTCTTC
TRBJ2-3	-	TRBV7-8	-	CASSLGVGLASYLRTDTQYF	TGTGCCAGCAGCTTAGGAGTGGGGCTAGCGTCCTACCTACGCACAGATACGCAGTATTTT
TRBJ2-5	-	TRBV7-2	-	CASSLGERETQYF	TGTGCCAGCAGCTTAGGCGAGCGAGAGACCCAGTACTTC
TRBJ1-1	TRBD1	TRBV6-1	-	CASSDRDRGTEAFF	TGTGCCAGCAGTGATCGGGACAGGGGTACTGAAGCTTTCTTT
TRBJ2-5	TRBD1	TRBV30	-	CAWATGGANQETQYF	TGTGCCTGGGCAACAGGGGGAGCAAACCAAGAGACCCAGTACTTC
TRBJ2-1	-	TRBV10-3	many	CAISEKRLEQFF	TGTGCCATCAGTGAGAAGAGACTAGAGCAGTTCTTC
TRBJ2-2	-	TRBV6-5	-	CASSYLQFANTGELFF	TGTGCCAGCAGTTACTTACAGTTCGCGAACACCGGGGAGCTGTTTTTT
TRBJ2-7	-	TRBV29-1	few	CSVEGDSRGSYEQYF	TGCAGCGTTGAGGGGGACTCCCGAGGGTCCTACGAGCAGTACTTC
TRBJ1-1	-	TRBV5-6	few	CASIRENTEAFF	TGTGCCAGCATCAGGGAGAACACTGAAGCTTTCTTT
TRBJ2-7	-	TRBV5-6	few	CASSLSLDRLVQYF	TGTGCCAGCAGCTTGTCCCTCGACAGGCTGGTGCAGTACTTC
TRBJ2-5	-	TRBV7-2	few	CASSPQGLGQETQYF	TGTGCCAGCAGCCCCCAGGGGCTCGGGCAAGAGACCCAGTACTTC
TRBJ2-1	-	TRBV11-2	-	CASSLDLGEQFF	TGTGCCAGCAGCTTAGATCTCGGTGAGCAGTTCTTC
TRBJ1-2	-	TRBV9	-	CASSVANYGYTF	TGTGCCAGCAGCGTAGCGAACTATGGCTACACCTTC
TRBJ2-1	-	TRBV29-1	few	CSVQAYNEQFF	TGCAGCGTTCAAGCGTACAATGAGCAGTTCTTC
TRBJ2-1	-	TRBV7-2	-	CASSWVRSYNEQFF	TGTGCCAGCAGCTGGGTTAGGAGCTACAATGAGCAGTTCTTC
TRBJ2-7	-	TRBV4-3	once	CASSQGVQSGEQYF	TGCGCCAGCAGCCAAGGTGTGCAGTCGGGCGAGCAGTACTTC
TRBJ1-2	TRBD1	TRBV27	-	CASRGGRTGGPNYGYTF	TGTGCCAGCAGGGGTGGACGGACAGGCGGTCCTAACTATGGCTACACCTTC
TRBJ2-1	-	TRBV7-3	-	CASSRLGGAGNEQFF	TGTGCCAGCAGCCGTCTTGGGGGGGCTGGCAATGAGCAGTTCTTC
TRBJ2-1	TRBD2	TRBV5-6	-	CASSLLAGGPSSSYNEQFF	TGTGCCAGCAGCTTGCTAGCGGGGGGCCCTTCGAGCTCCTACAATGAGCAGTTCTTC
TRBJ2-5	-	TRBV7-2	few	CASSLEVGLGTQYF	TGTGCCAGCAGCTTAGAGGTGGGGTTAGGGACCCAGTACTTC
TRBJ2-3	TRBD2	TRBV11-3	-	CASSPAGDTDTQYF	TGTGCCAGCAGCCCAGCGGGGGACACAGATACGCAGTATTTT
TRBJ2-3	TRBD1	TRBV5-1	few	CASSLRGQGGTDTQYF	TGCGCCAGCAGCTTGCGCGGACAGGGAGGTACAGATACGCAGTATTTT
TRBJ2-7	TRBD1	TRBV2	few	CASSDIRTGGEQYF	TGTGCCAGCAGTGACATCAGGACAGGGGGCGAGCAGTACTTC
TRBJ1-2	-	TRBV18	few	CASSPGQDYGYTF	TGTGCCAGCTCACCCGGCCAGGACTATGGCTACACCTTC
TRBJ2-1	-	TRBV5-1	-	CASSGLGSYNEQFF	TGCGCCAGCAGTGGTTTAGGCAGCTACAATGAGCAGTTCTTC
TRBJ2-1	-	TRBV7-2	few	CASSPPLATNEQFF	TGTGCCAGCAGCCCCCCGTTAGCGACCAATGAGCAGTTCTTC
TRBJ1-5	TRBD1	TRBV25-1	few	CASSHRGSYQPQHF	TGTGCCAGCAGCCACAGGGGATCGTATCAGCCCCAGCATTTT
TRBJ2-5	-	TRBV7-7	few	CASSLPTRGETQYF	TGTGCTAGCAGCCTCCCGACCCGCGGAGAGACCCAGTACTTC